This T cell receptor (beta chain) was found in a study of HIV-infected children after antiretroviral therapy interruption. Whole-study context: Most children had recorded EBV and CMV exposure. Interruption-arm sampling covered weeks 0, 12, interruption end (24 or 48), and about 3 years post-study.

The treatment was: PENTA 11 planned treatment interruption arm or continuous ART arm. RNA-based 3' RACE libraries used unique molecular identifiers. TCRdb redid the calling of the 3' RACE reads with MiXCR, one entry per CDR3 protein. The data contain more than 85,000 distinct CDR3 sequences, about 7% of them seen just once; the ten biggest clones take up about 1.1%. This clonotype was seen many times. This receptor was taken from a pool of human donors with HIV. The material sequenced was CD45RA+ CD4+ T cells from PBMCs, pooled from several time points, taken from a donor given antiretroviral therapy, either interrupted or continuous. Indicated subset: naive CD4+ CD45RA+ CD45RO- T cells.

CDR3: CAWSAVPTREQYF. For the CDR3, the DNA is TGTGCCTGGAGTGCTGTACCCACCCGGGAGCAGTACTTC. This chain connects TRBV30 to TRBJ2-7; D call uncertain. V lost 1 base, J lost 7 bases, and 14 bases lay in between. CDR1 GTSNPN and CDR2 SVGIG come from the germline V gene (reference sequence). The CDR3 runs to 13 residues. Together with reference TRBV30 and TRBJ2-7, the CDR3 gives the full variable domain: SQTIHQWPATLVQPVGSPLSLECTVEGTSNPNLYWYRQAAGRGLQLLFYSVGIGQISSEVPQNLSASRPQDRQFILSSKKLLLSDSGFYLCAWSAVPTREQYFGPGTRLTVT.